This T cell receptor beta chain was identified during a study of shared T cell receptors in the human thymus. The CDR3 is made up of 14 amino acids. V lost 3 bases and J lost 1; bases outside the gene matches: 3. CDR1 is LGHNA, CDR2 YSLEER, per germline. Clones were sequenced by immunoSEQ multiplex PCR, and TCRdb holds only the in-frame ones, with some missing. This table holds about 540,000 clones, about four fifths found once. Another study also made use of these data, one on human thymus T cells. From that report: Thymus specimens were resections from corrective heart surgery. Thymic as well as blood repertoires seemed to favor certain V and J genes unevenly.

The V and J genes are TRBV4-3 and TRBJ2-7; the match to TRBD1 covers 7 bases. The clonotype comes from a boy under three years old with a congenital heart defect. The sequenced sample was thymocytes. Here the CDR3 DNA reads TGCGCCAGCAGCCAGCCGGACAGGTCCTACGAGCAGTACTTC. Amino acids: CASSQPDRSYEQYF.